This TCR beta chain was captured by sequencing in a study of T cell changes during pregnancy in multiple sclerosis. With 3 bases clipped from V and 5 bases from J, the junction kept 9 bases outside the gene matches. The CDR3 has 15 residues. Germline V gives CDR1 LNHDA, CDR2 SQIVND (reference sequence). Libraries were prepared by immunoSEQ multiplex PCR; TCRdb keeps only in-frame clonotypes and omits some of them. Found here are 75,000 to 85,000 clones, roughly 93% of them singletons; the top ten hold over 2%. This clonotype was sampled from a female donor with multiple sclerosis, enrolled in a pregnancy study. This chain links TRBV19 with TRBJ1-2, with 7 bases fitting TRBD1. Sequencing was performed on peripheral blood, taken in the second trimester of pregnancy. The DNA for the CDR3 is TGTGCCAGTAGTATTCCTCAGGGGGTTCCTTATGGCTACACCTTC. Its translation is CASSIPQGVPYGYTF.